This T cell receptor beta chain is drawn from a study of T-cell reconstitution after alpha-beta-depleted transplantation in children. Whole-study findings and limits: A year had passed since transplant, and T-cell counts and diversity by then came mostly from newly produced T cells. Reportedly, alpha-beta T cells present about two months post-transplant originated from several hundred expanded clones of graft origin. Surviving recipient T cells and thymic progenitors accounted for the high day-60 TCRbeta diversity observed in some patients.

A note on this clonotype: What it binds is unknown.

This CDR3 region has 19 residues. Germline V gene lookup returns CDR1 DFQATT and CDR2 SNEGSKA (reference sequence). V trimming: 0 bases; J trimming: 2 bases; junction bases outside the gene matches: 15. Unique molecular identifiers were used to barcode this TCRbeta library. Each CDR3 protein gets one entry after TCRdb re-called the PCR reads with MiXCR. The sample contains 90,000 to 130,000 distinct CDR3 sequences, approximately 6% of which appear only once. The TCR comes from a male patient between 2 and 9 years old who had a stem cell transplant for acute lymphoblastic leukemia, so the T cells may come from the graft donor. The gene calls are TRBV20-1 and TRBJ2-7; TRBD1 matches 11 bases. The sample here was PBMCs, mostly from graft donor cells, taken 360 days after TCRalphabeta/CD19-depleted stem cell transplant. The DNA of the CDR3 is TGCAGTGCTAGAGATTACCGGGACAGGGGGACCTATGTTCCCTACGAGCAGTACTTC. As protein: CSARDYRDRGTYVPYEQYF.